One sample yielded the 16 T cell receptor beta chains listed below, sequenced in a study of Graves' ophthalmopathy and Graves' hyperthyroidism. Investigators amplified TCR beta CDR3 regions from RNA transcripts. The first-round RT-PCR employed HTBI primers together with the Qiagen OneStep RT-PCR kit. A multiplex PCR was then performed as the second round. Via MiXCR, TCRdb re-called the multiplex PCR reads, giving one row per CDR3 protein. The sample yields 650,000 to 900,000 distinct CDR3 sequences, 40% seen once. Sequenced: peripheral blood. These receptors all come from an adult man with Graves' ophthalmopathy.

There are a few counts of this clonotype. J is TRBJ1-5 and V is TRBV20-1; TRBD1 matches 9 bases. Per the germline V gene, CDR1 is DFQATT and CDR2 is SNEGSKA (reference sequence). This CDR3 region has 16 residues. V dropped 6 bases and J dropped 0; count of bases not matched to a gene: 9. CDR3 loop: CSAEQGALYSNQPQHF. DNA for the CDR3: TGCAGTGCCGAACAGGGGGCCTTATATAGCAATCAGCCCCAGCATTTT.

As for this clonotype: The junction does not match germline at one end; this may be a read error. The chain is built from TRBV10-3 and TRBJ1-4, with TRBD1 matching 10 bases. Germline V gives CDR1 ENHRY, CDR2 SYGVKD. The CDR3 spans 15 residues. CDR3 amino acids: CASSTGTGDDEKLFF. In DNA, the CDR3 is TGTGCCAGCAGTACCGGGACAGGGGATGATGAAAAACTGTTTTTT.

This chain links TRBV12-5 with TRBJ1-1; possibly TRBD1 for D (5 bases). Deletions cut 6 bases from V and 4 bases from J, with 15 bases between. The CDR3 is 14 residues long. Germline lookup yields CDR1 LGHNT and CDR2 FRNRAP. CDR3 residues: CASGPGGWGTEAFF. CDR3 coding DNA: TGTGCTAGTGGACCCGGGGGTTGGGGCACTGAAGCTTTCTTT.

The chain employs TRBV7-2 and TRBJ2-5; 7 positions agree with TRBD1. V shed 1 base, J shed 4 bases, and the junction held 3 bases outside the gene matches. The CDR3 has 14 residues. Germline CDR1 and CDR2: SGHTA and FQGNSA. Here the CDR3 DNA reads TGTGCCAGCAGCTTAGAGGGGGCTAGAGAGACCCAGTACTTC. Translated, it gives CASSLEGARETQYF.

In its sample, this clonotype was seen a few times. J is TRBJ2-5 and V is TRBV20-1; D not certain. This CDR3 has 11 residues. Trimming removed 3 bases from V and 3 bases from J, with 5 bases in between. Germline CDR1 and CDR2: DFQATT and SNEGSKA (reference sequence). CDR3 sequence (DNA): TGCAGTGCTAGCGCGGAAGAGACCCAGTACTTC. It specifies CSASAEETQYF.

The CDR3 sequence is CATSRKQQGAGEKLFF. The CDR3 DNA reads as TGTGCCACCAGCAGAAAGCAGCAGGGGGCGGGTGAAAAACTGTTTTTT. The rearrangement joins TRBV15 to TRBJ1-4; TRBD1 matches at 8 bases. CDR3 size: 16 residues. Germline CDR1 is LNHNV and CDR2 is YYDKDF (reference sequence). Unmatched junction bases numbered 9, after V lost 2 bases and J lost 7 bases.

This clonotype was seen more than once but under ten times. J is TRBJ2-2 and V is TRBV7-9, with D unclear. Germline CDR1 SEHNR, CDR2 FQNEAQ (reference sequence). CDR3 length: 16 residues. Trimming shortened V by 1 base and J by 7 bases, and 16 bases separated the two germline ends. CDR3 sequence: CASSLDPPRGDGELFF. DNA for the CDR3: TGTGCCAGCAGCTTAGATCCGCCACGAGGAGACGGGGAGCTGTTTTTT.

This clonotype was counted at least ten times. The chain combines TRBV7-9 with TRBJ2-6; D call uncertain. Germline assignment: CDR1 SEHNR and CDR2 FQNEAQ (reference sequence). The CDR3 runs 15 residues. Trimming stripped 2 bases from V and 1 base from J, with 6 bases between. Here the CDR3 reads CASSLFESGANVLTF. The CDR3, as DNA: TGTGCCAGCAGCTTATTCGAATCTGGGGCCAACGTCCTGACTTTC.

This clonotype was counted ten times or more. The chain recombines TRBV12-3 or TRBV12-4 with TRBJ1-1; D unclear. V was shortened by 5 bases and J by 0 bases, with 10 bases between the two germline ends. The CDR3 runs 14 residues. The CDR3 protein is CASSPSSMNTEAFF. As DNA, the CDR3 is TGTGCCAGCAGTCCCTCAAGTATGAACACTGAAGCTTTCTTT.

This clonotype was counted many times. This chain joins TRBV7-2 and TRBJ2-7; 11 bases line up with TRBD2. In germline, CDR1 is SGHTA, CDR2 FQGNSA. V was pared by 5 bases and J by 4 bases, with 7 bases of the junction left unmatched. The CDR3 is 15 residues long. The CDR3 DNA sequence: TGTGCCAGCAGCCCTACCCGGACTAGCGGGTACGAGCAGTACTTC. Its translation: CASSPTRTSGYEQYF.

This clonotype was counted only a few times. The J gene is TRBJ2-2, the V gene TRBV14, with 8 bases fitting TRBD1. J gave up 6 bases and V 6 bases, and 15 bases lay outside the gene matches. This CDR3 spans 17 amino acids. Per the germline V gene, CDR1 is SGHDN and CDR2 is FVKESK. The DNA for the CDR3 is TGTGCCAGCAGACGGAGCGACAGGGGCGGAATCGCCGGGGAGCTGTTTTTT. It codes for CASRRSDRGGIAGELFF.

This clonotype appeared many times. This rearrangement joins TRBV15 to TRBJ1-1; 7 bases map to TRBD1. J was trimmed by 4 bases and V by 0 bases; bases with no gene match: 8. This CDR3 is 16 amino acids long. Per germline, CDR1 LNHNV and CDR2 YYDKDF (reference sequence). The chain's CDR3 is CATSREGGVTPTEAFF. DNA of the CDR3: TGTGCCACCAGCAGAGAAGGGGGCGTTACACCCACTGAAGCTTTCTTT.

This clonotype was detected only a few times. The V gene is TRBV20-1, the J gene TRBJ2-5; TRBD2 aligns across 8 bases. The V gene's germline CDR1 is DFQATT and CDR2 SNEGSKA (reference sequence). The CDR3 sequence is 16 residues long. Germline trimming cut 0 bases from V and 5 bases from J; bases unmatched to any gene: 11. The CDR3 DNA is TGCAGTGCTAGAGATGGACGGGGGGGCCATACGGAGACCCAGTACTTC. Its translation is CSARDGRGGHTETQYF.

The chain has TRBV7-9 and TRBJ1-1; 7 bases line up with TRBD1. The V segment lost 5 bases and the J segment 11 bases; nucleotides outside the gene matches: 29. Germline V lookup: CDR1 SEHNR, CDR2 FQNEAQ (reference sequence). This CDR3 comprises 19 residues. The CDR3 region is CASSTRGFWDRTPIQEAFF. The CDR3 DNA reads as TGTGCCAGCAGCACACGGGGTTTTTGGGACAGAACCCCTATTCAGGAGGCTTTCTTT. Full variable domain (rest looked up from reference TRBV7-9 and TRBJ1-1): DTGVSQNPRHKITKRGQNVTFRCDPISEHNRLYWYRQTLGQGPEFLTYFQNEAQLEKSRLLSDRFSAERPKGSFSTLEIQRTEQGDSAMYLCASSTRGFWDRTPIQEAFFGQGTRLTVV.

The chain has TRBV10-3 and TRBJ2-5, with D perhaps TRBD1 (6 bases). Looked up from germline, CDR1 is ENHRY and CDR2 is SYGVKD. The CDR3 runs 13 residues. V dropped 10 bases and J dropped 5 bases, with 17 bases sitting between them. The CDR3 is CATRDIVRETQYF. CDR3 nucleotide sequence: TGTGCCACTCGGGACATCGTAAGGGAGACCCAGTACTTC.

The rearrangement uses TRBV29-1 and TRBJ2-7, with D perhaps TRBD1 or TRBD2 (5 bases each). Trimming removed 8 bases from V and 6 bases from J, with 11 bases in between. Germline-derived CDR1 and CDR2 are SQVTM and ANQGSEA. The CDR3 covers 10 residues. The DNA of the CDR3 is TGCAGCCCCGGGACGAGCGAGCAGTACTTC. Encoded protein: CSPGTSEQYF.